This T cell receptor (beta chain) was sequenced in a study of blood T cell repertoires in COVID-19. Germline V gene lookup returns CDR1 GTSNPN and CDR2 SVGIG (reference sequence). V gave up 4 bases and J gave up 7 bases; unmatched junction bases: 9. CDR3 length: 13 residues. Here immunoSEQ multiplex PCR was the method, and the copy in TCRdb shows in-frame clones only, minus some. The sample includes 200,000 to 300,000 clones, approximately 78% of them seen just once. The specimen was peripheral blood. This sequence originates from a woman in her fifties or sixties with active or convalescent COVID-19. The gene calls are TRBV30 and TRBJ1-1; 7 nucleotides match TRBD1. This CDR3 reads CAWTSQGYGEAFF. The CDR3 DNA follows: TGTGCCTGGACGTCACAGGGGTATGGTGAAGCTTTCTTT. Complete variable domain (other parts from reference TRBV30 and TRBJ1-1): SQTIHQWPATLVQPVGSPLSLECTVEGTSNPNLYWYRQAAGRGLQLLFYSVGIGQISSEVPQNLSASRPQDRQFILSSKKLLLSDSGFYLCAWTSQGYGEAFFGQGTRLTVV.